Each of the 32 T cell receptor beta chains below was sequenced from the same sample in a study of CD8+CD57+ T cells in acquired aplastic anemia. It was genomic DNA that served as the template for profiling TCR beta VDJ and CDR3. TCRdb reanalysed the reads using MiXCR and keeps one entry per CDR3 protein. Here the sample spans roughly 280,000 distinct CDR3 sequences, 45% to 65% being singletons. The authors sequenced patients whose flow cytometry had shown CD8+CD57+ cell expansion. The specimen was sorted CD4+, CD8+, or CD8+CD57+ T cells (not recorded which) from PBMCs. The receptors derive from a human donor with aplastic anemia.

This clonotype was seen many times. This chain connects TRBV20-1 to TRBJ2-7; D might be TRBD1 (6 bases). The CDR3 totals 13 residues. Germline CDR1 DFQATT, CDR2 SNEGSKA (reference sequence). Between the trimmed V and J ends, which lost 5 bases and 3 bases, there was a span of 14 bases. The CDR3 protein is CSAYRDTNYEQYF. In nucleotides, the CDR3 is TGCAGTGCTTACCGGGACACTAACTACGAGCAGTACTTC.

V usage is TRBV19 and J usage is TRBJ2-2; 9 nucleotides align to TRBD1. The CDR3 is made up of 15 amino acids. V shed 5 bases and J 4 bases; nucleotides not matched to a gene: 5. The V gene's germline CDR1 is LNHDA and CDR2 SQIVND (reference sequence). CDR3 sequence: CASSEQGAITGELFF. DNA of the CDR3: TGTGCCAGTAGTGAACAGGGGGCTATCACCGGGGAGCTGTTTTTT.

This sequence joins TRBV2 and TRBJ2-7, with 8 bases identical to TRBD2. In germline, CDR1 is SNHLY, CDR2 FYNNEI. J lost 6 bases, V lost 2 bases, and 9 bases had no gene match. The CDR3 sequence is 15 residues long. CDR3 DNA: TGTGCCAGCAGTGAACTGACTAGCGAATCCGGCGAGCAGTACTTC. This encodes CASSELTSESGEQYF.

The rearrangement joins TRBV6-1 to TRBJ2-4; possibly TRBD2 for D (5 bases). Germline V gene lookup returns CDR1 MNHNS and CDR2 SASEGT. V lost 0 bases, J lost 2 bases, and 14 bases lay in between. The CDR3 has 17 residues. In nucleotides, the CDR3 is TGTGCCAGCAGTGAAGCGTCCGGGGTGGGGACCAAAAACATTCAGTACTTC. It translates to CASSEASGVGTKNIQYF.

V gene TRBV7-2 combines with J gene TRBJ2-7; the D gene is possibly TRBD2 (8 bases). Germline values: CDR1 SGHTA, CDR2 FQGNSA. V lost 5 bases and J 4 bases, leaving 24 bases between the germline ends. CDR3 length: 17 residues. CDR3 sequence (DNA): TGTGCCAGCAGCATTGCGGGAGGATTCACCAGGGGGTACGAGCAGTACTTC. Encoded protein: CASSIAGGFTRGYEQYF.

The chain links TRBV7-9 to TRBJ2-4, with 7 bases that match TRBD1. Trimming removed 10 bases from V and 4 bases from J; junction bases left unmatched: 7. This CDR3 contains 13 residues. Germline values: CDR1 SEHNR, CDR2 FQNEAQ (reference sequence). CDR3 DNA: TGTGCCACTGACAAGGGGGCAAAAAACATTCAGTACTTC. Translation: CATDKGAKNIQYF.

This clonotype was seen many times. The chain uses TRBV12-3 or TRBV12-4 and TRBJ1-5; D gene unclear. The CDR3 totals 14 residues. Trimming took 6 bases from V and 0 from J, leaving 9 bases between them. CDR3 loop: CASSLQYSNQPQHF. Written as DNA, the CDR3 is TGTGCCAGCAGCCTTCAGTATAGCAATCAGCCCCAGCATTTT.

This chain uses TRBV10-3 with TRBJ2-3; 9 bases line up with TRBD2. Trimming removed 3 bases from V and 0 bases from J; junction bases left unmatched: 7. The CDR3 is made up of 17 amino acids. Looked up from germline, CDR1 is ENHRY and CDR2 is SYGVKD. CDR3 nucleotides: TGTGCCATCAGTGACTGGCTAGCGGGGTCTAGCACAGATACGCAGTATTTT. Protein product: CAISDWLAGSSTDTQYF.

This clonotype was seen ten or more times. The chain is built from TRBV6-6 and TRBJ1-1; D gene unclear. The V gene's germline CDR1 is MNHNY and CDR2 SVGAGI (reference sequence). Trimming pared 2 bases from V and 1 base from J, leaving 8 bases between. The CDR3 is 14 residues long. CDR3 nucleotides: TGTGCCAGCAGTTACGGGTTGGGGAACACTGAAGCTTTCTTT. Translating gives CASSYGLGNTEAFF.

This chain's CDR3 is CASSLARQNYGYTF. CDR3 DNA sequence: TGTGCCAGCAGCTTAGCAAGGCAGAACTATGGCTACACCTTC. The J gene is TRBJ1-2, the V gene TRBV7-8, with unresolved D. CDR3 length equals 14 residues. V gave up 0 bases and J gave up 2 bases, with 7 bases separating them. The V gene's germline CDR1 is SGHVS and CDR2 FQNEAQ.

This clonotype showed up many times. The J gene is TRBJ2-3, the V gene TRBV20-1; D ambiguous. V dropped 3 bases and J dropped 1 base, with 11 bases sitting between them. From germline, CDR1 is DFQATT and CDR2 SNEGSKA (reference sequence). The CDR3 is 14 amino acids. In DNA, the CDR3 is TGCAGTGCTAGGGGGTTGGGTGGCACAGATACGCAGTATTTT. Its translation is CSARGLGGTDTQYF.

This rearrangement joins TRBV27 to TRBJ1-3, with 7 positions matching TRBD1. V shed 7 bases and J 0 bases; nucleotides not matched to a gene: 3. The CDR3 is 14 amino acids. Germline CDR1 and CDR2: MNHEY and SMNVEV (reference sequence). The CDR3, as DNA: TGTGCCAGCAAAGGGGGCTACTCTGGAAACACCATATATTTT. This gives the protein CASKGGYSGNTIYF.

This clonotype has ten or more counts. This chain links TRBV18 with TRBJ2-3; unclear D gene. Trimming removed 5 bases at V and 2 bases at J, with 8 bases between. This CDR3 comprises 13 residues. Germline V gene sequence: CDR1 KGHSH, CDR2 LQKENI. In DNA, the CDR3 is TGTGCCAGCTCATCCCCTCCCACAGATACGCAGTATTTT. Translating it yields CASSSPPTDTQYF.

The rearrangement joins TRBV20-1 to TRBJ1-1; 10 bases align to TRBD1. Germline V lookup: CDR1 DFQATT, CDR2 SNEGSKA (reference sequence). The CDR3 sequence is 14 residues long. With V trimmed by 0 bases and J by 4 bases, 2 bases remained unmatched. The CDR3 loop is CSARDGTGATEAFF. The CDR3 bases are TGCAGTGCTAGAGATGGGACAGGGGCCACTGAAGCTTTCTTT.

This clonotype was seen a handful of times. The V and J genes are TRBV7-9 and TRBJ1-6, with 11 positions matching TRBD1. Trimming at V came to 5 bases and at J to 6 bases, leaving 6 bases not matched to a gene. The CDR3 has 16 residues. Per germline, CDR1 SEHNR and CDR2 FQNEAQ (reference sequence). The CDR3 loop is CASSPGTGGINSPLHF. CDR3 DNA sequence: TGTGCCAGCAGCCCGGGGACAGGGGGGATTAATTCACCCCTCCACTTT.

At least ten counts were recorded for this clonotype. The chain combines TRBV6-5 with TRBJ2-2; the match to TRBD2 covers 13 bases. This CDR3 comprises 15 residues. V lost 5 bases and J lost 6; bases outside the gene matches: 3. Germline V gene sequence: CDR1 MNHEY, CDR2 SVGAGI. CDR3 coding DNA: TGTGCCAGCAGTACTAGCGGGGGGGCTTCCGGGGAGCTGTTTTTT. Protein: CASSTSGGASGELFF.

The genes are TRBV6-1 and TRBJ1-5; maybe TRBD1 (5 bases). Trimming took off 1 base at V and 6 bases at J, with 10 bases between the two ends. The V gene's germline CDR1 is MNHNS and CDR2 SASEGT. CDR3 size: 14 residues. CDR3 sequence (DNA): TGTGCCAGCAGTGAAGGGGGGATAGGTCAGCCCCAGCATTTT. Its protein is CASSEGGIGQPQHF.

This clonotype was counted a few times. The genes are TRBV7-3 and TRBJ2-3; no definite D call. CDR3 size: 13 residues. Trimming removed 5 bases from V and 4 bases from J, with 10 bases in between. Germline V CDR1 and CDR2: SGHTA, FQGTGA. This chain's CDR3 is CASSRLGADTQYF. The CDR3 coding sequence is TGTGCCAGCAGCCGACTGGGTGCAGATACGCAGTATTTT.

The J gene is TRBJ2-1, the V gene TRBV24-1, with unresolved D. V was trimmed by 5 bases and J by 7 bases, leaving 14 bases between them. The CDR3 consists of 14 residues. Germline assignment: CDR1 KGHDR and CDR2 SFDVKD. The DNA of the CDR3 is TGTGCCACCAGTGGAGATTTGGGTGGAAATGAGCAGTTCTTC. Translation gives CATSGDLGGNEQFF.

The chain joins TRBV4-1 to TRBJ2-1; unclear D gene. CDR1 is MGHRA and CDR2 is YSYEKL in the germline V gene. V was pared by 1 base and J by 4 bases, with 11 bases between. CDR3 size: 15 residues. The CDR3 reads CASSQVEKSYNEQFF. CDR3 DNA sequence: TGCGCCAGCAGCCAAGTTGAGAAGAGTTACAATGAGCAGTTCTTC.

The chain employs TRBV6-5 and TRBJ1-3; D is undetermined. V lost 9 bases, J lost 0 bases, and 6 bases lay in between. The CDR3 loop spans 12 amino acids. In germline, CDR1 is MNHEY, CDR2 SVGAGI. CDR3 DNA: TGTGCCAGTCTTAGCTCTGGAAACACCATATATTTT. Protein product: CASLSSGNTIYF.

The rearrangement joins TRBV10-3 to TRBJ2-7; D is ambiguous. Germline CDR1 reads ENHRY; CDR2 reads SYGVKD. The CDR3 has 12 residues. V lost 8 bases to trimming and J lost 2 bases, with 10 bases between them. CDR3 sequence: CAILPYTYEQYF. The CDR3 DNA reads TGTGCCATCCTTCCCTATACCTACGAGCAGTACTTC.

This chain links TRBV6-4 with TRBJ1-6; weak D call: TRBD1 (6 bases). Per germline, CDR1 MRHNA and CDR2 SNTAGT. The V end was cut by 1 base, the J end by 15 bases, with 10 bases between. This CDR3 has 12 amino acids. CDR3 sequence (DNA): TGTGCCAGCAGTGACTTCTGGACAGTCCTCCACTTT. It codes for CASSDFWTVLHF.

J is TRBJ2-7 and V is TRBV7-9, with D perhaps TRBD2 (6 bases). From germline, CDR1 is SEHNR and CDR2 FQNEAQ (reference sequence). V lost 4 bases and J lost 5, with 12 bases in between. CDR3 length: 13 residues. CDR3 in amino acids: CASSSRAGDEQYF. CDR3 DNA: TGTGCCAGCAGCTCCCGAGCGGGCGACGAGCAGTACTTC.

This clonotype has ten or more counts. The rearrangement joins TRBV10-3 to TRBJ1-1; maybe TRBD1 (6 bases). This CDR3 has 14 amino acids. Germline V gene sequence: CDR1 ENHRY, CDR2 SYGVKD. Trimming stripped 3 bases from V and 5 bases from J, with 13 bases between. The CDR3 DNA reads TGTGCCATCAGTGAACAGGGAGTGAGTACTGAAGCTTTCTTT. As protein: CAISEQGVSTEAFF.

J is TRBJ1-1 and V is TRBV11-2, with 7 bases that match TRBD1. Per the germline V gene, CDR1 is SGHAT and CDR2 is FQNNGV. V was pared by 5 bases and J by 7 bases, with 7 bases of the junction left unmatched. This CDR3 is 13 amino acids long. This chain's CDR3 is CASSPLGTDEAFF. As DNA, the CDR3 is TGTGCCAGCAGCCCGCTCGGGACAGATGAAGCTTTCTTT.

The chain is built from TRBV2 and TRBJ1-4; no definite D call. The CDR3 extends over 15 amino acids. CDR1 is SNHLY, CDR2 FYNNEI, per germline. Trimming removed 3 bases at V and 10 bases at J, with 18 bases between. The CDR3 sequence: CASSERSVEKGKLFF. DNA of the CDR3: TGTGCCAGCAGTGAGAGGTCAGTCGAGAAGGGAAAACTGTTTTTT.

CDR3 DNA sequence: TGTGCCAGCAGCGTAGCTAGCGGGAGTGAGACCCAGTACTTC. Translation gives CASSVASGSETQYF. The chain employs TRBV9 and TRBJ2-5; TRBD2 matches 10 bases. V shed 0 bases and J 5 bases; nucleotides not matched to a gene: 1. The CDR3 consists of 14 residues. The V gene's germline CDR1 is SGDLS and CDR2 YYNGEE.

The genes are TRBV5-6 and TRBJ1-6, with unresolved D. CDR1 is SGHDT, CDR2 YYEEEE, per germline. The CDR3 runs 17 residues. Deletions cut 1 base from V and 5 bases from J, with 16 bases between. The CDR3 coding sequence is TGTGCCAGCAGCTTGCCCAGCAGTTACTGGGATAATTCACCCCTCCACTTT. Translation: CASSLPSSYWDNSPLHF.

This clonotype came up a few times. The chain recombines TRBV7-9 with TRBJ2-1; possibly TRBD1 for D (6 bases). Germline V CDR1 and CDR2: SEHNR, FQNEAQ (reference sequence). The CDR3 has 14 amino acids. V was pared by 2 bases and J by 3 bases, with 8 bases between. The CDR3 is CASSLRTDYNEQFF. As DNA, the CDR3 is TGTGCCAGCAGCTTAAGGACAGACTACAATGAGCAGTTCTTC.

This chain joins TRBV7-9 and TRBJ1-1; D is undetermined. The CDR3 consists of 14 residues. Deletions cut 3 bases from V and 6 bases from J, with 14 bases between. Germline-derived CDR1 and CDR2 are SEHNR and FQNEAQ (reference sequence). This CDR3 reads CASSFEALDPEAFF. In DNA form, the CDR3 reads TGTGCCAGCAGCTTCGAGGCTCTCGATCCTGAAGCTTTCTTT.

A few counts support this clonotype. The chain joins TRBV3-1 to TRBJ1-5; 7 nucleotides align to TRBD1. Germline trimming cut 6 bases from V and 5 bases from J; bases unmatched to any gene: 7. CDR1 is LGHDT, CDR2 YNNKEL, per germline (reference sequence). CDR3 length: 14 residues. The CDR3 is CASSGQDTYQPQHF. For the CDR3, the DNA is TGTGCCAGCAGTGGACAGGACACATATCAGCCCCAGCATTTT.